One and the same sample provided the 17 T cell receptor beta chains below, sequenced in a study of blood T cell repertoires in COVID-19 (dated by TCRdb to the early 2020s). Library preparation was by the immunoSEQ multiplex PCR assay. In its TCRdb copy, this immuneACCESS table keeps in-frame sequences only and misses some clones. Where compared with another copy, unresolved V genes explain less than half of these, and the others have no known cause. The sample table contains roughly 500,000 clones; only one count was recorded for 89% of them. 0.75% to 0.9% of the sample is held by the ten biggest clonotypes. The sample taken for sequencing was peripheral blood. The receptors derive from a man between 18 and 29 years old with COVID-19, enrolled during active disease.

This chain connects TRBV19 to TRBJ2-3; the match to TRBD2 covers 9 bases. Unmatched junction bases numbered 9, after V lost 6 bases and J lost 5 bases. This CDR3 is 15 amino acids long. Germline lookup yields CDR1 LNHDA and CDR2 SQIVND (reference sequence). The CDR3 nucleotides read TGTGCCAGTAGGGCGCGGGGGGGCTTGGGAGATACGCAGTATTTT. Translated: CASRARGGLGDTQYF.

CDR3 residues: CASSQKGRGGHEQFF. The CDR3 nucleotides read TGTGCCAGCAGCCAGAAGGGCCGGGGGGGCCATGAGCAGTTCTTC. The chain has TRBV3-1 (or the pseudogene TRBV3-2) and TRBJ2-1; 8 bases fit TRBD2. The CDR3 runs 15 residues. Per the germline V gene, CDR1 is LGHDT and CDR2 is YNNKEL (reference sequence). V gave up 3 bases and J gave up 8 bases; unmatched junction bases: 9.

This clone turned up a few times. V gene TRBV7-9 combines with J gene TRBJ1-5, with TRBD1 as a possible D gene (6 bases). Trimming took off 4 bases at V and 5 bases at J, with 18 bases between the two ends. The CDR3 contains 16 residues. Germline lookup yields CDR1 SEHNR and CDR2 FQNEAQ (reference sequence). CDR3 amino acids: CASSSGDEGWYQPQHF. The DNA for the CDR3 is TGTGCCAGCAGCTCAGGGGACGAGGGTTGGTATCAGCCCCAGCATTTT. Variable domain in full (rest from reference TRBV7-9 and TRBJ1-5): DTGVSQNPRHKITKRGQNVTFRCDPISEHNRLYWYRQTLGQGPEFLTYFQNEAQLEKSRLLSDRFSAERPKGSFSTLEIQRTEQGDSAMYLCASSSGDEGWYQPQHFGDGTRLSIL.

V gene TRBV2 combines with J gene TRBJ2-2, with 8 nucleotides matching TRBD1. CDR3 length equals 13 residues. The germline V gene encodes CDR1 SNHLY and CDR2 FYNNEI. V shed 4 bases and J 6 bases; nucleotides not matched to a gene: 1. The CDR3 DNA is TGTGCCAGCAGTGTGGACAGGGCCGGGGAGCTGTTTTTT. It encodes CASSVDRAGELFF. The variable domain in full, with the rest retrieved from reference TRBV2 and TRBJ2-2, is EPEVTQTPSHQVTQMGQEVILRCVPISNHLYFYWYRQILGQKVEFLVSFYNNEISEKSEIFDDQFSVERPDGSNFTLKIRSTKLEDSAMYFCASSVDRAGELFFGEGSRLTVL.

The rearrangement links TRBV10-1 to TRBJ2-1, with 11 positions matching TRBD2. The trim removed 3 bases at V and 7 bases at J, leaving 8 bases unmatched. The CDR3 consists of 16 residues. CDR1 and CDR2 (germline): WNHNN, SYGVQD (reference sequence). For the CDR3, the DNA is TGCGCCAGCAGTGAAATTAGCGGGGGGGCCTTTAATGAGCAGTTCTTC. This sequence encodes CASSEISGGAFNEQFF.

This chain connects TRBV5-8 to TRBJ2-3; D may be TRBD2 (5 bases). Per the germline V gene, CDR1 is SGHTS and CDR2 is YDEGEE. Trimming shortened V by 4 bases and J by 1 base, and 16 bases separated the two germline ends. The CDR3 length is 16 residues. CDR3 residues: CASSRAAGLRTDTQYF. CDR3 in DNA: TGTGCCAGCAGCAGAGCGGCCGGACTTCGCACAGATACGCAGTATTTT.

The chain carries TRBV3-1 (or the pseudogene TRBV3-2) and TRBJ1-3; D might be TRBD1 (6 bases). Trimming shortened V by 6 bases and J by 9 bases, and 12 bases separated the two germline ends. Germline assignment: CDR1 LGHDT and CDR2 YNNKEL (reference sequence). CDR3 length equals 12 residues. In nucleotides, the CDR3 is TGTGCCAGCAGAAGAGGGGACACCACCATATATTTT. Its translation: CASRRGDTTIYF.

Concerning this clone itself: Other DNA sequences in the sample encode the same CDR3. The chain carries TRBV19 and TRBJ1-5; D possibly corresponds to TRBD1 (5 bases). The CDR3 runs 13 residues. In germline, CDR1 is LNHDA, CDR2 SQIVND (reference sequence). Trimming took 5 bases from V and 2 from J, leaving 7 bases between them. The CDR3 loop reads CASSPQGNQPQHF. The CDR3 nucleotides read TGTGCCAGTAGTCCACAGGGCAATCAGCCCCAGCATTTT.

The genes are TRBV12-3 or TRBV12-4 and TRBJ2-7; TRBD1 aligns across 10 bases. The CDR3 is made up of 12 amino acids. V lost 7 bases to trimming and J lost 7 bases; unmatched junction nucleotides: 4. The CDR3 DNA is TGTGCCAGCATTGGACAGGGGGATGAGCAGTACTTC. It is translated as CASIGQGDEQYF.

This chain uses TRBV5-6 with TRBJ2-7; D is unresolved. V lost 4 bases to trimming and J lost 4 bases, with 6 bases between them. The germline V gene has CDR1 SGHDT and CDR2 YYEEEE. The CDR3 totals 11 residues. DNA of the CDR3: TGTGCCAGCAGCCGAGAATACGAGCAGTACTTC. It specifies CASSREYEQYF.

The V call is TRBV14, the J call TRBJ2-7; D may be TRBD1 (6 bases). The CDR3 has 13 residues. Per germline, CDR1 SGHDN and CDR2 FVKESK. The V end was cut by 1 base, the J end by 11 bases, with 15 bases between. The CDR3 reads CASSQGGQGQEYF. The CDR3 DNA sequence: TGTGCCAGCAGCCAAGGGGGGCAGGGCCAGGAGTACTTC.

The chain carries TRBV5-6 and TRBJ2-7; D possibly corresponds to TRBD2 (5 bases). In germline, CDR1 is SGHDT, CDR2 YYEEEE. The CDR3 runs to 14 residues. Trimming took off 0 bases at V and 1 base at J, with 8 bases between the two ends. The CDR3 is CASSLELDSYEQYF. The CDR3 coding sequence is TGTGCCAGCAGCTTGGAACTAGATTCCTACGAGCAGTACTTC. The full variable domain, its missing parts supplied by reference TRBV5-6 and TRBJ2-7, is DAGVTQSPTHLIKTRGQQVTLRCSPKSGHDTVSWYQQALGQGPQFIFQYYEEEERQRGNFPDRFSGHQFPNYSSELNVNALLLGDSALYLCASSLELDSYEQYFGPGTRLTVT.

In nucleotides, the CDR3 is TGTGCCAGCAGCTTAGGGAGGGGACCACGTGGGGAAACGCAGTATTTT. Its protein product is CASSLGRGPRGETQYF. The rearrangement links TRBV11-3 to TRBJ2-3, with D possibly matching TRBD2 (6 bases). V lost 1 base to trimming and J lost 9 bases, with 20 bases between them. CDR3 size: 16 residues. CDR1 SGHNT and CDR2 YENEEA come from the germline V gene.

V gene TRBV18 combines with J gene TRBJ1-3, with D perhaps matching TRBD1 (6 bases). This CDR3 contains 12 residues. The V end lost 3 bases, the J end lost 8 bases, and 8 bases lay between the germline ends. Germline CDR1 is KGHSH and CDR2 is LQKENI. CDR3 nucleotides: TGTGCCAGCTCACCGACAGGAGACACCATATATTTT. This gives the protein CASSPTGDTIYF. Together with reference TRBV18 and TRBJ1-3, the CDR3 gives the full variable domain: NAGVMQNPRHLVRRRGQEARLRCSPMKGHSHVYWYRQLPEEGLKFMVYLQKENIIDESGMPKERFSAEFPKEGPSILRIQQVVRGDSAAYFCASSPTGDTIYFGEGSWLTVV.

The gene calls are TRBV25-1 and TRBJ2-5, with TRBD1 identical over 9 bases. Germline V CDR1 and CDR2: MGHDK, SYGVNS. The CDR3 has 18 amino acids. V shed 4 bases and J 1 base; nucleotides not matched to a gene: 13. CDR3 coding DNA: TGTGCCAGCAGTGGACCCCCGGGACAGGGAATTTCCCAAGAGACCCAGTACTTC. Residues: CASSGPPGQGISQETQYF.

The rearrangement uses TRBV5-1 and TRBJ2-2; 9 bases fit TRBD2. After removal of 5 bases from V and 4 bases from J, the junction contained 9 bases not matched to a gene. The CDR3 has 16 residues. The germline CDR1 and CDR2 sequences are SGHRS and YFSETQ. CDR3 sequence: CASSRPGLASTGELFF. CDR3 nucleotides: TGCGCCAGCAGTCGACCGGGACTAGCTAGCACCGGGGAGCTGTTTTTT.

V gene TRBV2 combines with J gene TRBJ1-5, with a tentative D call TRBD1 (5 bases). V was pared by 6 bases and J by 7 bases, with 10 bases between. This CDR3 has 12 residues. From germline, CDR1 is SNHLY and CDR2 FYNNEI. CDR3 bases: TGTGCCAGCAGCGTGAAGGGGCAGCCCCAGCATTTT. It is translated as CASSVKGQPQHF.